The 3 T cell receptor beta chains given below trace back to one sample, sequenced in a study of T cells in Graves' hyperthyroidism and ophthalmopathy. RNA transcripts were the template for amplifying TCR beta CDR3 regions. Carried out on the TCR CDR3, a first-round RT-PCR used the HTBI primer set. One entry per CDR3 protein results from TCRdb running MiXCR on the multiplex PCR reads. The sample shows 200,000 to 250,000 distinct CDR3 sequences, around 18% of them seen only once. The specimen sequenced was blood. These receptor sequences come from a man aged 35 to 55 with Graves' hyperthyroidism.

This clonotype was observed a few times. V usage is TRBV2 and J usage is TRBJ1-2; no reliable D call. CDR3 length: 14 amino acids. Trimming removed 3 bases at V and 4 bases at J, with 12 bases between. Germline V gives CDR1 SNHLY, CDR2 FYNNEI. For the CDR3, the DNA is TGTGCCAGCAGTGAGTCAGGTGCGGGCTATGGCTACACCTTC. Protein sequence: CASSESGAGYGYTF.

This clonotype has at least ten counts. V gene TRBV6-1 combines with J gene TRBJ2-7; D is tentatively TRBD1 or TRBD2 (6 bases each). Germline CDR1 MNHNS, CDR2 SASEGT. Trimming left V 2 bases short and J 3 bases short, with 17 bases between. The CDR3 totals 16 residues. The CDR3 DNA follows: TGTGCCAGCAGTGAATATGGATCCGGGGGCAACTACGAGCAGTACTTC. It yields the protein CASSEYGSGGNYEQYF.

This clonotype was recorded at least ten times. The rearrangement joins TRBV27 to TRBJ2-3; 9 nucleotides match TRBD1. The CDR3 covers 15 residues. Germline lookup yields CDR1 MNHEY and CDR2 SMNVEV (reference sequence). V was pared by 5 bases and J by 1 base, with 4 bases of the junction left unmatched. The CDR3 here is CASSMWTGGTDTQYF. CDR3 in DNA: TGTGCCAGCAGTATGTGGACAGGGGGCACAGATACGCAGTATTTT.